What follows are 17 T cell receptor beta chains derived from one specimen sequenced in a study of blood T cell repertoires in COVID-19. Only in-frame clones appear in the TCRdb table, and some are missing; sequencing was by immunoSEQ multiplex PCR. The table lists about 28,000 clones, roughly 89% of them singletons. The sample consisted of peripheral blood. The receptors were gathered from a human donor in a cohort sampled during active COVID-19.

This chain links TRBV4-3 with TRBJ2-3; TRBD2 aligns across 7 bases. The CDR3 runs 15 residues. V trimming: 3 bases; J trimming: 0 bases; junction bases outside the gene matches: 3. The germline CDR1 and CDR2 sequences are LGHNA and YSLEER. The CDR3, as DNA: TGCGCCAGCAGCCACGGACTAGTCAGCACAGATACGCAGTATTTT. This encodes CASSHGLVSTDTQYF.

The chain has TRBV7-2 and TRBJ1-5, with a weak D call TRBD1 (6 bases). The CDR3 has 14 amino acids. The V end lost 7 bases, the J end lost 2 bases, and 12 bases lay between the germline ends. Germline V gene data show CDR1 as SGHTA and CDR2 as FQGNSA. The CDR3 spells CASTRGGGNQPQHF. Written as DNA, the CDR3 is TGTGCCAGCACTCGAGGGGGTGGCAATCAGCCCCAGCATTTT.

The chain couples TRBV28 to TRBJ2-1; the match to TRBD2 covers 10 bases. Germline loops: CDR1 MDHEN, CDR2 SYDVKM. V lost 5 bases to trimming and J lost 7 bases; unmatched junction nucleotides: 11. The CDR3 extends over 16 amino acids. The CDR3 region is CASSRAGGTVGNEQFF. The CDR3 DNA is TGTGCCAGCAGTAGAGCGGGAGGGACGGTAGGGAATGAGCAGTTCTTC.

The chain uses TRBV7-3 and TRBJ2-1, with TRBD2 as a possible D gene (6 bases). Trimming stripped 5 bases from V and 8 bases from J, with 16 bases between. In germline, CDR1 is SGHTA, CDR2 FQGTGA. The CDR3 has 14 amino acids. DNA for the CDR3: TGTGCCAGCAGCCCCTCACCGCCGGGGGATGAGCAGTTCTTC. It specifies CASSPSPPGDEQFF.

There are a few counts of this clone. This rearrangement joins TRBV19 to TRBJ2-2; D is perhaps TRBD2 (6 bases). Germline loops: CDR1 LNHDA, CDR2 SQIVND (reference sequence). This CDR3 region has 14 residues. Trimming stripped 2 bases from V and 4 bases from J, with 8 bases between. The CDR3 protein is CASSIMEGTGELFF. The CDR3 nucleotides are TGTGCCAGTAGTATAATGGAGGGCACCGGGGAGCTGTTTTTT.

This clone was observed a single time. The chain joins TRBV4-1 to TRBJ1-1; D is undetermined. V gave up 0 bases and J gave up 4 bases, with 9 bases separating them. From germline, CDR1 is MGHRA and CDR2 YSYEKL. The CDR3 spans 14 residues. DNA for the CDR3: TGCGCCAGCAGCCAAGAGGGCCTATTCACTGAAGCTTTCTTT. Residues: CASSQEGLFTEAFF.

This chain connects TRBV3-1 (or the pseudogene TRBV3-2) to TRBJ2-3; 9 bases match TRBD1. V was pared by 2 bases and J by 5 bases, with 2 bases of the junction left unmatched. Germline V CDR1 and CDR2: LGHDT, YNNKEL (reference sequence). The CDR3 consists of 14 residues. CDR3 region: CASSQTGGLDTQYF. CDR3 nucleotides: TGTGCCAGCAGCCAAACAGGGGGCTTAGATACGCAGTATTTT.

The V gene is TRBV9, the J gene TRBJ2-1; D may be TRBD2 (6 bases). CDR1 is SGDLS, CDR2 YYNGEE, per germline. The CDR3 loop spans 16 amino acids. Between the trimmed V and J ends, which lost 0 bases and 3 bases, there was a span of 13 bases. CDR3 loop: CASSVGVAGHYNEQFF. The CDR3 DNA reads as TGTGCCAGCAGCGTAGGGGTGGCGGGGCACTACAATGAGCAGTTCTTC.

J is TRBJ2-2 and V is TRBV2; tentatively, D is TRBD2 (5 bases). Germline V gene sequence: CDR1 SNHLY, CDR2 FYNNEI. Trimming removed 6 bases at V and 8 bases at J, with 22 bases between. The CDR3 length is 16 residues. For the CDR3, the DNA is TGTGCCAGCAGCCCTTTAGGAGGAGCCGTAAGAGGGGAGCTGTTTTTT. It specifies CASSPLGGAVRGELFF.

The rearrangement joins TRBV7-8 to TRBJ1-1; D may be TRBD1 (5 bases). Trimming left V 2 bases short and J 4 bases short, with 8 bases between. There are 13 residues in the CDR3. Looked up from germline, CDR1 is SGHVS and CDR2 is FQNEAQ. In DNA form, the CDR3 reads TGTGCCAGCAGCTTAAGGAGGGGCACTGAAGCTTTCTTT. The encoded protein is CASSLRRGTEAFF.

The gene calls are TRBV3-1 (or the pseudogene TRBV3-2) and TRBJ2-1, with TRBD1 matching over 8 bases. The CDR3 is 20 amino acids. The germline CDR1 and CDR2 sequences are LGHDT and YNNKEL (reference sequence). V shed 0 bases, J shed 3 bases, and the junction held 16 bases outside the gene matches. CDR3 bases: TGTGCCAGCAGCCAAGATCGGCCCCAACGACAGGGGACGTTCTACAATGAGCAGTTCTTC. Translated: CASSQDRPQRQGTFYNEQFF.

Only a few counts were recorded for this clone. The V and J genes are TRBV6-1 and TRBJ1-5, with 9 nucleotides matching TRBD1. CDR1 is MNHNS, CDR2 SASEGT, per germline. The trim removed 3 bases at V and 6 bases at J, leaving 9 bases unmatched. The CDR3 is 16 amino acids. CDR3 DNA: TGTGCCAGCAGTGATCGGGACAGGGCGGGAGGTCAGCCCCAGCATTTT. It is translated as CASSDRDRAGGQPQHF.

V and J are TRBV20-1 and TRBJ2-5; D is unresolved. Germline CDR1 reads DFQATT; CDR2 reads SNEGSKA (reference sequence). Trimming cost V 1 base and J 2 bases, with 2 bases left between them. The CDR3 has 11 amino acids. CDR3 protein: CSARAQETQYF. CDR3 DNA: TGCAGTGCTAGAGCACAAGAGACCCAGTACTTC.

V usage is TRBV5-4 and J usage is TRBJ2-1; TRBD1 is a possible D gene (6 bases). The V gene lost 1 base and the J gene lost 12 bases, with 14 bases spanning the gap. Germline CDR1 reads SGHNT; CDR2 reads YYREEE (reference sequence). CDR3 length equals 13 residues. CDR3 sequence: CASSLLGTGPQFF. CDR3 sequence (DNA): TGTGCCAGCAGCTTGCTCGGCACAGGGCCGCAGTTCTTC.

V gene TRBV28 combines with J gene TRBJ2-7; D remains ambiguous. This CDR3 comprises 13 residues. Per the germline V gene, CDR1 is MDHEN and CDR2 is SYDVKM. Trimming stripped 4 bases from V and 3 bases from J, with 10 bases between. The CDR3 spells CASSWANGYEQYF. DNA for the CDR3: TGTGCCAGCAGTTGGGCAAACGGCTACGAGCAGTACTTC. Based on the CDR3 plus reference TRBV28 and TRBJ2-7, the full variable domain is DVKVTQSSRYLVKRTGEKVFLECVQDMDHENMFWYRQDPGLGLRLIYFSYDVKMKEKGDIPEGYSVSREKKERFSLILESASTNQTSMYLCASSWANGYEQYFGPGTRLTVT.

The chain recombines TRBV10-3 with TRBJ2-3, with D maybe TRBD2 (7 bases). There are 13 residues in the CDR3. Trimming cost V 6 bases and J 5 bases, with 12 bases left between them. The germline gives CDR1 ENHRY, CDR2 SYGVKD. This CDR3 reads CAISGGPEDTQYF. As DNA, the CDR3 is TGTGCCATCAGCGGGGGGCCGGAAGATACGCAGTATTTT.

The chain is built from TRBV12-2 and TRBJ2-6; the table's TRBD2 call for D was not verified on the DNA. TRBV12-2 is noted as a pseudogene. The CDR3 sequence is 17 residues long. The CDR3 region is CASRFPGGSSGANVLTF. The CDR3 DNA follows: TGTGCAAGTCGCTTCCCCGGCGGGAGCTCTGGGGCCAACGTCCTGACTTTC.